In this sample, the clone carrying this T cell receptor (beta chain) turned up once. What it binds is unknown. The source of the sample is a study of cytomegalovirus exposure and HLA in healthy donors. Study conclusions and caveats: Association of a missense DCLRE1C variant with TCR beta V- and J-gene trimming was reported in a later analysis.

With V trimmed by 2 bases and J by 6 bases, 13 bases remained unmatched. The CDR3 length is 16 residues. CDR1 MNHEY and CDR2 SVGAGI come from the germline V gene. The PCR contained 60 Vbeta and 13 Jbeta primers. TCRdb's copy holds only in-frame clones and misses some; the assay was immunoSEQ multiplex PCR. The sample shows 140,000 to 150,000 clones, about 84% of them seen only once. V and J are TRBV6-5 and TRBJ2-7; TRBD2 matches 7 bases. Sequenced sample: PBMCs. This receptor was identified in a male donor in good health and CMV-seronegative. CDR3 sequence: CASSYATSTPFREQYF. The DNA for the CDR3 is TGTGCCAGCAGTTACGCGACTAGCACCCCGTTTCGCGAGCAGTACTTC.